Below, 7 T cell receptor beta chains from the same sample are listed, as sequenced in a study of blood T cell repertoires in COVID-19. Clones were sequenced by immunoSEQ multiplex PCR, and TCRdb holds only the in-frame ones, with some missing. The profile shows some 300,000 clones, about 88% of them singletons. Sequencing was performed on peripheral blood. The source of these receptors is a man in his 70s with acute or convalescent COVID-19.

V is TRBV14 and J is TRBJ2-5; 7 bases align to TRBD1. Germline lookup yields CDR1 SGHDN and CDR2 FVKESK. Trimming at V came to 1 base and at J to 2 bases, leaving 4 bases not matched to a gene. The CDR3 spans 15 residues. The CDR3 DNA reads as TGTGCCAGCAGCCAAGGGGACAGATTACAAGAGACCCAGTACTTC. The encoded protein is CASSQGDRLQETQYF.

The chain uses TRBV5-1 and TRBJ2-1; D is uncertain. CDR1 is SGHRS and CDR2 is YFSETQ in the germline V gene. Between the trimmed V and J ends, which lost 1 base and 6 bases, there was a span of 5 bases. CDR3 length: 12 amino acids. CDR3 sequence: CASSLQSNEQFF. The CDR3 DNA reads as TGCGCCAGCAGCTTGCAGTCCAATGAGCAGTTCTTC.

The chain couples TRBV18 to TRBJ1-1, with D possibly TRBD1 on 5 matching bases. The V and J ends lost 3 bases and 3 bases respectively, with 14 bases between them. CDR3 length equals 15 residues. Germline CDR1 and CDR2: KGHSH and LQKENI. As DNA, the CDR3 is TGTGCCAGCTCACCCGTGTACGGGGGGGACACTGAAGCTTTCTTT. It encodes CASSPVYGGDTEAFF.

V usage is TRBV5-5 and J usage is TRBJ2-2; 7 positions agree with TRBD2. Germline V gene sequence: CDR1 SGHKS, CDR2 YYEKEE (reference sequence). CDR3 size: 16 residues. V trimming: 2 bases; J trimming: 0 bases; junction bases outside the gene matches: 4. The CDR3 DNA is TGTGCCAGCAGCTTTCAGGGAGGGGCGAACACCGGGGAGCTGTTTTTT. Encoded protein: CASSFQGGANTGELFF.

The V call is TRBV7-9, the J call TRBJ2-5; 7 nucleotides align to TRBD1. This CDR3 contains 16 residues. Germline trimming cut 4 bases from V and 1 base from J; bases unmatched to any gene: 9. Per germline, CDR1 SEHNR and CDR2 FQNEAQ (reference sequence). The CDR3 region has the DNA TGTGCCAGCAGCTCCCCCTCCGGGACAGTCCAAGAGACCCAGTACTTC. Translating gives CASSSPSGTVQETQYF.

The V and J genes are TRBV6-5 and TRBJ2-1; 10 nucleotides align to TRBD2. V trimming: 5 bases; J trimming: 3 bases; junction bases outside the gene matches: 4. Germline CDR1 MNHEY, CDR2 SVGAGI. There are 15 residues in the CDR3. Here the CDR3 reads CASSPLAGVYNEQFF. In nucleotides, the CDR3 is TGTGCCAGCAGTCCCCTAGCGGGAGTCTACAATGAGCAGTTCTTC.

CDR3 protein: CASSLAGGLFADTQYF. The CDR3 DNA reads TGTGCCAGCAGCTTGGCGGGGGGGCTCTTTGCAGATACGCAGTATTTT. The gene calls are TRBV5-4 and TRBJ2-3; 8 positions match TRBD2. Unmatched junction bases numbered 7, after V lost 0 bases and J lost 4 bases. This CDR3 has 16 residues. Germline CDR1 is SGHNT and CDR2 is YYREEE (reference sequence).